This T cell receptor beta chain was documented in a study of beta chain features in type 1 diabetes. Notes on the study in general: Naive, central memory and Treg TCRB repertoires seemed to resemble each other more closely in patients than they did in healthy donors. All four CD4+ subsets from Type 1 diabetes patients carried moderately but significantly shorter TCRB CDR3s. Insertions at VDJ junctions were less frequent in type 1 diabetes patients. These patients also deleted more nucleotides at the same junctions.

Expressed TCRB transcripts were sequenced because the isolated RNA had all been reverse transcribed beforehand. Method: immunoSEQ multiplex PCR; TCRdb's copy keeps in-frame clones and lacks some. The top ten clones hold 0.02% to 0.025% of a sample with hundreds of thousands of clones, under 20% of them seen once. In its sample, this clone was seen a few times. Its antigen is currently unknown. Averaging about 0.12 L, one heparinised blood draw came from each individual donor. The CDR3 has 18 residues. J was trimmed by 9 bases and V by 2 bases; bases with no gene match: 13. Germline V gene data show CDR1 as LNHNV and CDR2 as YYDKDF (reference sequence).

The gene calls are TRBV15 and TRBJ2-1; TRBD2 matches at 13 bases. Sequencing was carried out using naive CD4+ T cells from blood. The clonotype originates from a woman aged 18-29 years in good health. CDR3 loop: CATSRSRVGTSGNVEQFF. The CDR3 DNA sequence: TGTGCCACCAGCAGATCACGAGTCGGGACTAGCGGGAACGTTGAGCAGTTCTTC.